The source of this T cell receptor (beta chain) is a study of CD8+ T cells in alopecia areata. Study findings and constraints: Numerous expanded lesional clones remained in scalp and blood during tofacitinib.

The length of the CDR3 is 15 residues. Per germline, CDR1 SQVTM and CDR2 ANQGSEA. V was shortened by 8 bases and J by 0 bases, with 17 bases between the two germline ends. Turning to this clone: The antigen remains undetermined.

TCR sequencing used cDNA made by reverse transcription of extracted RNA. Sequencing was performed with immunoSEQ multiplex PCR; in TCRdb, only in-frame clones are kept and a portion is missing. The table includes more than 100,000 clones, just over 85% detected once. The sample's treatment: oral pan-JAK inhibitor, 5-10 mg twice daily. The sequencing used CD8+ T cells sorted from blood, collected between weeks 30 and 35, from a patient treated with tofacitinib. The clonotype was recovered from a human donor with alopecia areata. This rearrangement joins TRBV29-1 to TRBJ2-1, with D tentatively TRBD1 or TRBD2 (5 bases each). This CDR3 is CSLSGQGSSYNEQFF. The CDR3 DNA follows: TGCAGCCTCTCGGGGCAGGGAAGCTCCTACAATGAGCAGTTCTTC.